This is a list of T cell receptor beta chains from one sample in a study of shared clonotypes between healthy human individuals. Repertoires were generated with immunoSEQ multiplex PCR, while TCRdb's copy carries only in-frame clones and drops some. This sample has about 2.1 million clones, with about 92% found just once. Sequenced sample: naive CD8+ T cells from PBMCs. The receptors stem from a man aged 18 to 35 in good health. Some clones in this sample may be carry-over from other donors' samples. Both conserved end residues are part of each CDR3. A D gene is named only where the DNA matches it firmly. Clone size is given for some rows only: seen once, a few or many times, or a class if the clone is expanded.

d_call cdr3_length j_call v_call clone_size cdr3_aa cdr3_nt
NA 14 TRBJ1-3 TRBV9 NA CASSEVNSGNTIYF TGTGCCAGCAGCGAAGTCAACTCTGGAAACACCATATATTTT
NA 12 TRBJ2-5 TRBV29-1 NA CSVESTLRTQYF TGCAGCGTTGAGAGTACGTTGAGGACCCAGTACTTC
NA 20 TRBJ2-5 TRBV10-3 NA CAISEGLINTGTKHQETQYF TGTGCCATCAGTGAAGGCCTCATAAATACAGGCACCAAGCACCAAGAGACCCAGTACTTC
TRBD1 14 TRBJ2-7 TRBV7-2 once CASGSWDRYYEQYF TGTGCCAGTGGCTCGTGGGACAGATACTACGAGCAGTACTTC
NA 15 TRBJ1-4 TRBV5-1 NA CASSKGTTRREKLFF TGCGCCAGCAGCAAGGGAACTACTCGGCGGGAAAAACTGTTTTTT
NA 13 TRBJ2-7 TRBV28 NA CATFPGQTYEQYF TGTGCCACCTTTCCCGGACAGACCTACGAGCAGTACTTC
NA 14 TRBJ1-1 TRBV2 NA CASRGFDSGTEAFF TGTGCCAGCAGAGGGTTTGACAGCGGCACTGAAGCTTTCTTT
NA 18 TRBJ2-2 TRBV7-3 NA CASSLTRASASDTGELFF TGTGCCAGCAGCTTAACACGGGCTAGCGCTAGTGACACCGGGGAGCTGTTTTTT
TRBD1 12 TRBJ1-2 TRBV29-1 NA CSGSTGAYGYTF TGCAGCGGCTCAACAGGGGCCTATGGCTACACCTTC
NA 14 TRBJ1-2 TRBV4-3 NA CASSQDEGIVGYTF TGCGCCAGCAGCCAAGATGAAGGGATTGTTGGCTACACCTTC
TRBD1 13 TRBJ2-1 TRBV5-1 NA CASAGTGYNEQFF TGCGCCAGCGCCGGGACAGGGTACAATGAGCAGTTCTTC
NA 13 TRBJ2-3 TRBV5-1 NA CASSSRGPDTQYF TGCGCCAGCAGCTCCAGAGGGCCAGATACGCAGTATTTT
NA 11 TRBJ2-7 TRBV5-4 NA CASSSAYEQYF TGTGCCAGCAGCTCAGCTTACGAGCAGTACTTC
TRBD1 16 TRBJ2-2 TRBV11-2 NA CASSIWTGDNTGELFF TGTGCCAGCAGCATATGGACAGGGGACAACACCGGGGAGCTGTTTTTT
TRBD2 17 TRBJ2-3 TRBV27 NA CASSLAGGPLHTDTQYF TGTGCCAGCAGTTTAGCGGGAGGCCCCCTCCACACAGATACGCAGTATTTT
NA 15 TRBJ2-2 TRBV19 NA CASRERTRDTGELFF TGTGCCAGTAGGGAGCGGACAAGGGACACCGGGGAGCTGTTTTTT
TRBD1 14 TRBJ2-2 TRBV19 NA CASTTGGFTGELFF TGTGCCAGTACCACAGGGGGGTTTACCGGGGAGCTGTTTTTT
TRBD2 19 TRBJ2-3 TRBV9 NA CASSDPTSGATLRTDTQYF TGTGCCAGCAGCGACCCGACTAGCGGGGCTACCCTACGCACAGATACGCAGTATTTT
NA 18 TRBJ2-3 TRBV19 NA CASSSPKARQDPPDTQYF TGTGCCAGTAGCAGCCCGAAGGCCCGACAGGACCCCCCAGATACGCAGTATTTT
NA 14 TRBJ1-5 TRBV28 NA CASSPHRAGQPQHF TGTGCCAGCAGTCCTCACAGGGCGGGTCAGCCCCAGCATTTT
TRBD1 17 TRBJ2-7 TRBV5-1 NA CASSFPRTGASSYEQYF TGCGCCAGCAGCTTCCCCAGGACAGGGGCGAGCTCCTACGAGCAGTACTTC
NA 12 TRBJ2-5 TRBV13 NA CASSLWQETQYF TGTGCCAGCAGCCTGTGGCAAGAGACCCAGTACTTC
NA 15 TRBJ2-7 TRBV29-1 NA CSVEIDRSIWGEQYF TGCAGCGTTGAAATCGACAGGTCCATTTGGGGCGAGCAGTACTTC
NA 15 TRBJ1-1 TRBV10-3 NA CAITKGDRDGPEAFF TGTGCCATCACCAAAGGGGATAGGGACGGTCCTGAAGCTTTCTTT
NA 11 TRBJ2-7 TRBV11-2 NA CASSPTGGQYF TGTGCCAGCAGCCCTACTGGGGGGCAGTACTTC
NA 15 TRBJ2-1 TRBV4-1 NA CASSQEEGTPNEQFF TGCGCCAGCAGCCAAGAGGAGGGGACCCCCAATGAGCAGTTCTTC
TRBD2 15 TRBJ2-7 TRBV6-6 NA CASSYSPGLAYEQYF TGTGCCAGCAGTTACTCACCGGGACTAGCTTACGAGCAGTACTTC
NA 15 TRBJ2-7 TRBV7-6 once CASSLELSGTDEQYF TGTGCCAGCAGCCTCGAATTATCCGGGACCGACGAGCAGTACTTC
NA 12 TRBJ2-7 TRBV29-1 NA CIVWTDSYEQYF TGCATCGTGTGGACAGACTCCTACGAGCAGTACTTC
NA 11 TRBJ2-7 TRBV29-1 once CSVDSTYEQYF TGCAGCGTTGACAGCACCTACGAGCAGTACTTC
TRBD2 19 TRBJ2-5 TRBV4-3 NA CASSPRGGLAGGPQETQYF TGCGCCAGCAGCCCCCGTGGAGGACTAGCGGGAGGCCCCCAAGAGACCCAGTACTTC
NA 14 TRBJ1-6 TRBV5-6 NA CASSLGSGHSPLHF TGTGCCAGCAGCTTGGGATCGGGGCATTCACCCCTCCACTTT
NA 12 TRBJ2-7 TRBV27 NA CASSRSWREQYF TGTGCCAGCAGCCGATCATGGCGAGAGCAGTACTTC
TRBD1 14 TRBJ1-2 TRBV9 NA CASSLGQVTSGYTF TGTGCCAGCAGCCTGGGACAGGTCACCTCTGGCTACACCTTC
TRBD1 16 TRBJ2-7 TRBV13 NA CASSPSPRTGGREQYF TGTGCCAGCAGCCCTTCCCCTCGGACAGGGGGCCGCGAGCAGTACTTC